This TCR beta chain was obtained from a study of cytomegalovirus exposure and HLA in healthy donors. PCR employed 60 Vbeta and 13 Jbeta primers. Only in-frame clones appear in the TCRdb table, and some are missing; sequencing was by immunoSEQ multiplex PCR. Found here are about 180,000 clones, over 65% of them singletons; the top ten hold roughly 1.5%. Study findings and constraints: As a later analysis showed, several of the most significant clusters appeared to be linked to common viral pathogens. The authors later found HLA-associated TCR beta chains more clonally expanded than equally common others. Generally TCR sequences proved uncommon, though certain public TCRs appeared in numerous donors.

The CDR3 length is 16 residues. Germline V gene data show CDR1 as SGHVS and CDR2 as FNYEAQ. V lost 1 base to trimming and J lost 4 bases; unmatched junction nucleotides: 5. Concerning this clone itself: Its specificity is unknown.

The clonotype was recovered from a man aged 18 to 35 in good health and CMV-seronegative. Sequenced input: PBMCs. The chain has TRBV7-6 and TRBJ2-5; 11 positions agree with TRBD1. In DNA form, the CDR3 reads TGTGCCAGCAGCTTAGAATGGGACAGGGGGGGAGAGACCCAGTACTTC. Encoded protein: CASSLEWDRGGETQYF.